Reported below is one T cell receptor beta chain. Method: immunoSEQ multiplex PCR; TCRdb's copy keeps in-frame clones and lacks some. The sample lists about 42,000 clones; roughly four fifths were seen once. These data belong to a study of lymphopenia after photon versus proton radiotherapy. Trimming took off 8 bases at V and 5 bases at J, with 24 bases between the two ends. This CDR3 has 16 amino acids. Germline assignment: CDR1 MDHEN and CDR2 SYDVKM. This rearrangement joins TRBV28 to TRBJ1-2; perhaps TRBD1 as D (6 bases). The input for sequencing was peripheral blood, taken from a patient treated with proton-based radiotherapy. This receptor was identified in a woman aged 70-85 years with pancreatic cancer. This CDR3 reads CASLTPRGGSWYGYTF. The CDR3 bases are TGTGCCAGCCTAACTCCGAGGGGGGGTTCATGGTATGGCTACACCTTC.